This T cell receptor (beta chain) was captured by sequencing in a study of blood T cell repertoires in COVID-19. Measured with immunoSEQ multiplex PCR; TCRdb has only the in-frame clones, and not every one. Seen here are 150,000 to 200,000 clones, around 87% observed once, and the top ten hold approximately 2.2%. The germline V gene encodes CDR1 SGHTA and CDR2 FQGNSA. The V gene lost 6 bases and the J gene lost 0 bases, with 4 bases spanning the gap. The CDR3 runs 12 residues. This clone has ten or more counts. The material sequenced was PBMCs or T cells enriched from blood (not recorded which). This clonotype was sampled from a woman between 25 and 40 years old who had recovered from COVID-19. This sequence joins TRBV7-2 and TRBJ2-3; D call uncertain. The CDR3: CASRLSTDTQYF. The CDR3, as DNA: TGTGCCAGCAGACTAAGCACAGATACGCAGTATTTT.